These 18 T cell receptor beta chains share one sample of origin, sequenced in a study of blood T cell repertoires in COVID-19. The protocol was immunoSEQ multiplex PCR, while the TCRdb copy is restricted to in-frame clones and leaves out a portion. Seen here are some 340,000 clones, approximately 89% observed once, and the top ten hold roughly 5.2%. The sample comprised PBMCs or T cells enriched from blood (not recorded which). These receptor sequences come from a woman in her twenties or thirties who had recovered from COVID-19.

The chain couples TRBV19 to TRBJ2-1; 9 bases align to TRBD1. CDR1 is LNHDA and CDR2 is SQIVND in the germline V gene (reference sequence). The junction had 6 bases not matched to a gene; V was cut back by 5 bases and J by 4 bases. This CDR3 region has 15 residues. CDR3 coding DNA: TGTGCCAGTAGTGGGGACAGGGTGCGGTACAATGAGCAGTTCTTC. Protein sequence: CASSGDRVRYNEQFF.

The V call is TRBV6-5, the J call TRBJ2-3; 7 bases are a match to TRBD2. Germline CDR1 reads MNHEY; CDR2 reads SVGAGI. The CDR3 has 11 residues. V lost 6 bases, J lost 7 bases, and 1 base stayed unmatched. CDR3 region: CASRGLNTQYF. In nucleotides, the CDR3 is TGTGCCAGCAGGGGACTAAATACGCAGTATTTT.

This clone occurred once. This chain uses TRBV29-1 with TRBJ2-3; TRBD2 matches at 10 bases. CDR3 length equals 15 residues. Germline trimming cut 6 bases from V and 1 base from J; bases unmatched to any gene: 7. Looked up from germline, CDR1 is SQVTM and CDR2 is ANQGSEA. The CDR3 sequence is CSVGGGTSGTDTQYF. The CDR3 coding sequence is TGCAGCGTGGGAGGAGGGACTAGCGGCACAGATACGCAGTATTTT.

The V and J genes are TRBV12-5 and TRBJ1-3, with D unresolved. Trimming took off 6 bases at V and 2 bases at J, with 11 bases between the two ends. The germline CDR1 and CDR2 sequences are LGHNT and FRNRAP. This CDR3 contains 14 residues. The CDR3 bases are TGTGCTAGTGGGGTAACTGAGGCTGGAAACACCATATATTTT. Its protein is CASGVTEAGNTIYF.

The rearrangement joins TRBV5-1 to TRBJ2-3; the match to TRBD2 covers 13 bases. Losses at the gene ends were 10 bases for V and 4 bases for J; bases not matched to a gene: 9. CDR3 length equals 15 residues. Germline V gene data show CDR1 as SGHRS and CDR2 as YFSETQ. The CDR3, as DNA: TGCGCCTCGAAAGAGACTAGCGGGGGGCCAGATACGCAGTATTTT. It yields the protein CASKETSGGPDTQYF.

This clone was recorded a few times. The chain carries TRBV6-2 or TRBV6-3 and TRBJ2-7, with D possibly TRBD2 on 6 matching bases. Germline lookup yields CDR1 MNHEY and CDR2 SVGEGT. The V and J ends lost 5 bases and 3 bases respectively, with 8 bases between them. The length of the CDR3 is 12 residues. CDR3 sequence (DNA): TGTGCCAGCAGTGGAGGGATCTACGAGCAGTACTTC. This encodes CASSGGIYEQYF.

The chain joins TRBV19 to TRBJ1-2; weak D call: TRBD1 (6 bases). The CDR3 is made up of 14 amino acids. Germline values: CDR1 LNHDA, CDR2 SQIVND (reference sequence). Trimming took 5 bases from V and 4 from J, leaving 14 bases between them. The CDR3: CASSGSGASYGYTF. Written as DNA, the CDR3 is TGTGCCAGTAGTGGGTCAGGGGCATCCTATGGCTACACCTTC. Full variable domain (remainder filled in from reference TRBV19 and TRBJ1-2): DGGITQSPKYLFRKEGQNVTLSCEQNLNHDAMYWYRQDPGQGLRLIYYSQIVNDFQKGDIAEGYSVSREKKESFPLTVTSAQKNPTAFYLCASSGSGASYGYTFGSGTRLTVV.

The rearrangement uses TRBV3-1 (or the pseudogene TRBV3-2) and TRBJ2-5, with 12 bases identical to TRBD2. Germline values: CDR1 LGHDT, CDR2 YNNKEL (reference sequence). The ends lost 0 bases at V and 2 bases at J; junction bases unmatched: 7. This CDR3 spans 18 amino acids. The CDR3 DNA sequence: TGTGCCAGCAGCCAAGAAGGGCTAGCGGGGGGGATACAAGAGACCCAGTACTTC. This codes for CASSQEGLAGGIQETQYF.

V and J are TRBV5-5 and TRBJ2-2, with D possibly matching TRBD1 (5 bases). This CDR3 has 14 residues. V was pared by 7 bases and J by 2 bases, with 12 bases between. CDR1 is SGHKS, CDR2 YYEKEE, per germline (reference sequence). The CDR3 coding sequence is TGTGCCAGCTCCTTTCAGGGTAACACCGGGGAGCTGTTTTTT. This sequence encodes CASSFQGNTGELFF.

This chain links TRBV5-1 with TRBJ1-6, with TRBD1 as a possible D gene (5 bases). Deletions cut 6 bases from V and 6 bases from J, with 13 bases between. Germline assignment: CDR1 SGHRS and CDR2 YFSETQ. The CDR3 contains 14 residues. CDR3 nucleotides: TGCGCCAGCACCTCCAGGGAGGGTAATTCACCCCTCCACTTT. It translates to CASTSREGNSPLHF. Full variable domain (missing parts from reference TRBV5-1 and TRBJ1-6): KAGVTQTPRYLIKTRGQQVTLSCSPISGHRSVSWYQQTPGQGLQFLFEYFSETQRNKGNFPGRFSGRQFSNSRSEMNVSTLELGDSALYLCASTSREGNSPLHFGNGTRLTVT.

CDR3 sequence (DNA): TGTGCCAGCATGGTGGAGGGCTTCCTTAATTCACCCCTCCACTTT. It codes for CASMVEGFLNSPLHF. The chain has TRBV27 and TRBJ1-6; no definite D call. CDR3 length equals 15 residues. V dropped 7 bases and J dropped 6 bases, with 16 bases sitting between them. Per germline, CDR1 MNHEY and CDR2 SMNVEV (reference sequence).

CDR3 sequence: CASSLGTAQYEQYF. The CDR3 DNA follows: TGTGCCAGCAGTTTAGGGACTGCCCAATACGAGCAGTACTTC. The chain uses TRBV27 and TRBJ2-7, with D possibly TRBD2 on 6 matching bases. Germline assignment: CDR1 MNHEY and CDR2 SMNVEV (reference sequence). The CDR3 runs to 14 residues. V shed 2 bases and J shed 4 bases, with 12 bases lying between them.

The rearrangement uses TRBV7-8 and TRBJ2-3; 11 nucleotides agree with TRBD1. CDR3 length: 16 amino acids. Germline CDR1 is SGHVS and CDR2 is FQNEAQ. Losses at the gene ends were 5 bases for V and 4 bases for J; bases not matched to a gene: 8. The CDR3 nucleotides read TGTGCCAGCAGCACAAGGACAGGGGGCGGCGCAGATACGCAGTATTTT. This encodes CASSTRTGGGADTQYF.

V is TRBV11-2 and J is TRBJ1-2; 11 nucleotides match TRBD1. The CDR3 runs to 14 residues. Looked up from germline, CDR1 is SGHAT and CDR2 is FQNNGV. The ends lost 6 bases at V and 6 bases at J; junction bases unmatched: 6. CDR3 nucleotide sequence: TGTGCCAGCAGACTCTTGGACAGGGGGCATGGCTACACCTTC. Its translation: CASRLLDRGHGYTF.

This chain uses TRBV19 with TRBJ2-7; no definite D call. The CDR3 contains 13 residues. V gave up 11 bases and J gave up 2 bases, with 16 bases separating them. Germline V gene data show CDR1 as LNHDA and CDR2 as SQIVND (reference sequence). The CDR3 here is CAGLYPIAYEQYF. The CDR3 coding sequence is TGTGCCGGGCTCTACCCTATAGCCTACGAGCAGTACTTC.

This clone has more than one count but fewer than ten. This rearrangement joins TRBV27 to TRBJ2-7, with TRBD2 matching 11 bases. The CDR3 has 14 residues. J lost 7 bases, V lost 8 bases, and 10 bases had no gene match. In germline, CDR1 is MNHEY, CDR2 SMNVEV (reference sequence). CDR3 DNA: TGTGCCAGCGGCCTAGCGGGGGGTTTGTGGGAGCAGTACTTC. Amino acid sequence: CASGLAGGLWEQYF.

The V and J genes are TRBV5-6 and TRBJ1-5; 7 nucleotides line up with TRBD1. J lost 5 bases, V lost 3 bases, and 2 bases had no gene match. Germline V gene lookup returns CDR1 SGHDT and CDR2 YYEEEE. The length of the CDR3 is 13 residues. The CDR3 DNA reads as TGTGCCAGCAGCTCCGACAGGGATCAGCCCCAGCATTTT. Protein: CASSSDRDQPQHF.

This clone was recorded a few times. The chain is built from TRBV19 and TRBJ2-2; D is possibly TRBD1 (5 bases). The CDR3 loop spans 15 amino acids. Germline CDR1 reads LNHDA; CDR2 reads SQIVND (reference sequence). Deletions cut 3 bases from V and 4 bases from J, with 12 bases between. CDR3 amino acids: CASSMQGRGTGELFF. CDR3 nucleotide sequence: TGTGCCAGTAGTATGCAGGGTAGAGGCACCGGGGAGCTGTTTTTT.